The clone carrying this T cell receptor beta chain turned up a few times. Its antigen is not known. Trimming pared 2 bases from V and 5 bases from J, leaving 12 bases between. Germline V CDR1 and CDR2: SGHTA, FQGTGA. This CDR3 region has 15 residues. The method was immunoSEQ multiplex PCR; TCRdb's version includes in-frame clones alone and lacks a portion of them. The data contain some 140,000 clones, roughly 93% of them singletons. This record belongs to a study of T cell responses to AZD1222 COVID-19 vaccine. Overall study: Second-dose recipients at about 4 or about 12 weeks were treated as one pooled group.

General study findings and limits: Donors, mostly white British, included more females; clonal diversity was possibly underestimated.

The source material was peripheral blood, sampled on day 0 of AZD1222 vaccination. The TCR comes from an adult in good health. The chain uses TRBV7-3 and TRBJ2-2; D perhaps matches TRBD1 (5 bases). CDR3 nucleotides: TGTGCCAGCAGCTTAGGGCAGGGTTGGACCGGGGAGCTGTTTTTT. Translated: CASSLGQGWTGELFF.